Listed below are T cell receptor beta chains from one sample, sequenced in a study of Ad26.COV2.S vaccination and SARS-CoV-2 variants. Assay used: immunoSEQ multiplex PCR; TCRdb lists only in-frame clones, some missing. The sample includes around 450,000 clones, 80% to 95% of them seen just once. The sequencing here drew on peripheral blood, taken in a trial of Ad26.COV2.S vaccine versus placebo. All receptors come from a person aged 18-65 years who received the Ad26.COV2.S COVID-19 vaccine or a placebo. The CDR3 runs from the conserved cysteine through the conserved F or W. The D gene is left open where the match is weak. The size entry is marked missing in some rows and otherwise reads once, few, many or a size class.

NA	TRBJ2-3	TRBV3-1/TRBV3-2	NA	TGTGCCAGCAGCCAGGGAATAGATACGCAGTATTTT	CASSQGIDTQYF
NA	TRBJ1-6	TRBV27	TRBD1	TGTGCCAGCAGACCTCTTCTCCGGGACAGGGGCTGGGGTTCACCCCTCCACTTT	CASRPLLRDRGWGSPLHF
NA	TRBJ2-3	TRBV6-2/TRBV6-3	TRBD2	TGTGCCAGCAACCCCATGGGACTAGCGGGAGTAATAGATACGCAGTATTTT	CASNPMGLAGVIDTQYF
NA	TRBJ2-6	TRBV23-1	NA	TGCGCCAGCAGTCAGATACAGGGCCCTGGGGCCAACGTCCTGACTTTC	CASSQIQGPGANVLTF
NA	TRBJ1-1	TRBV5-1	NA	TGCGCCAGCAGCTTGGCTTTGTTCGGAGCCACTGAAGCTTTCTTT	CASSLALFGATEAFF
NA	TRBJ1-1	TRBV18	NA	TGTGCCAGCGGACCACAGGAGTTGGCTTTCTTT	CASGPQELAFF
NA	TRBJ2-1	TRBV10-3	TRBD2	TGTGCCATGGTGGGACTAGCGGGAGGGAGCTCCTACAATGAGCAGTTCTTC	CAMVGLAGGSSYNEQFF
few	TRBJ2-1	TRBV27	TRBD2	TGTGCCAGCAGTTTGGGCGGGAGGGCCTACAATGAGCAGTTCTTC	CASSLGGRAYNEQFF
NA	TRBJ2-1	TRBV5-5	TRBD2	TGTGCCAGCAGCTCACTAGCGGGACGAGCCTACAATGAGCAGTTCTTC	CASSSLAGRAYNEQFF
NA	TRBJ1-2	TRBV10-3	NA	TGTGCCATCAGTCTGGACAGTTCTTATGGCTACACCTTC	CAISLDSSYGYTF